This is a list of T cell receptor beta chains from one sample in a study of T cell clones after liver transplantation. Here immunoSEQ multiplex PCR was the method, and the copy in TCRdb shows in-frame clones only, minus some. The table lists 95,000 to 110,000 clones, approximately 78% of them singletons. The sequencing here drew on CD4+ T cells from blood, taken before liver transplant. These receptors were collected from a human donor who received a liver transplant. The conserved cysteine and the conserved F or W are not part of the CDR3 here.

j_gene,v_gene,len,CDR3aa
TRBJ2-3,TRBV5-4,16,ASSLGRLAGKGADTQY
TRBJ1-1,TRBV7-2,11,ASSLFVSAEAF
TRBJ2-7,TRBV18,11,ASSPLNREPQY
TRBJ2-1,TRBV11-2,13,ASSLGEVPYNEQF
TRBJ2-1,TRBV27,10,ASSLAGSEQF
TRBJ2-7,TRBV28,12,ASSLGDSRYEQY
TRBJ2-7,TRBV6-6,12,ASSTGTAAGEQY
TRBJ2-2,TRBV27,13,ASRWGLRNTGELF
TRBJ1-3,TRBV10-2,11,ASSLTAGNTIY
TRBJ1-5,TRBV15,10,ATSDTHQPQH
TRBJ2-5,TRBV7-9,13,ASSSRTGGLETQY
TRBJ2-2,TRBV19,14,ASSLPGTGVIGELF
TRBJ2-7,TRBV29-1,11,SVVSSAGHEQY
TRBJ2-3,TRBV5-1,12,ASSLDYAQQVQY
TRBJ1-1,TRBV7-2,11,ASSRRANTEAF
TRBJ2-7,TRBV19,11,ASNPGFPGEQY
TRBJ1-6,TRBV9,18,ASSLFDSPASSSYNSPLH
TRBJ1-1,TRBV2,12,ASSARTGGFEAF
TRBJ2-2,TRBV5-1,14,ASSLDGTANTGELF
TRBJ1-4,TRBV18,15,ASSPPSPGTYNEKLF
TRBJ2-3,TRBV10-1,10,ASSANTDTQY
TRBJ2-2,TRBV7-8,13,ASSLWGGNTGELF